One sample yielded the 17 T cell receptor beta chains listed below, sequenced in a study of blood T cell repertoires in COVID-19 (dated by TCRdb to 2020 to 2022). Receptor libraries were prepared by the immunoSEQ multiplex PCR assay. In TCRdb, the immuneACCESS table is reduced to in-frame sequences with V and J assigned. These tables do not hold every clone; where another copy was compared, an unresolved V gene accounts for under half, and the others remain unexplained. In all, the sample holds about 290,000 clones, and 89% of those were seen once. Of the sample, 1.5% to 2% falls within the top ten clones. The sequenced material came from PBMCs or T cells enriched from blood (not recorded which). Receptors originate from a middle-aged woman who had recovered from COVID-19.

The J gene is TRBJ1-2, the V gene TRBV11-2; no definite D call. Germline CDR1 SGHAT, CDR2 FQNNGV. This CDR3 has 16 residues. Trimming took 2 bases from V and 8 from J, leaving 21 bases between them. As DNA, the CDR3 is TGTGCCAGCAGCTTATCAAGGCTGGTAGAGGGCCCAGGCTACACCTTC. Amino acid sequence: CASSLSRLVEGPGYTF.

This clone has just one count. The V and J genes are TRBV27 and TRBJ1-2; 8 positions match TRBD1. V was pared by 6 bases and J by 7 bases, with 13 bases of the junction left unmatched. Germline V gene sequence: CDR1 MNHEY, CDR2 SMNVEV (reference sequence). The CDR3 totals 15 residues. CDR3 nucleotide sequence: TGTGCCAGCAGCCCAACCCCCTCAGGGGGCGGTGGCTACACCTTC. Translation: CASSPTPSGGGGYTF.

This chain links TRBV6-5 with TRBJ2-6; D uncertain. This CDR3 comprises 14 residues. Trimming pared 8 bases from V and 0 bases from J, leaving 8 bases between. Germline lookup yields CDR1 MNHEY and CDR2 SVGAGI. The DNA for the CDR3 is TGTGCCAGCGATTTGAGCTCTGGGGCCAACGTCCTGACTTTC. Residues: CASDLSSGANVLTF.

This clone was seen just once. The CDR3 nucleotides read TGCGCCAGCAGCTTGACCGGGACAGGGAATCAGCCCCAGCATTTT. This sequence encodes CASSLTGTGNQPQHF. The chain joins TRBV5-1 to TRBJ1-5; the match to TRBD1 covers 9 bases. The junction had 3 bases not matched to a gene; V was cut back by 1 base and J by 4 bases. The germline V gene has CDR1 SGHRS and CDR2 YFSETQ. The CDR3 runs to 15 residues.

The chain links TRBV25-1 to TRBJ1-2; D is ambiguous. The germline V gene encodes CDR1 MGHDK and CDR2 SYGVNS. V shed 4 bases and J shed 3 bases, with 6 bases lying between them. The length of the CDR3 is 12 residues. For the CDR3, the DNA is TGTGCCAGCAGTGCGGTCCACTATGGCTACACCTTC. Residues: CASSAVHYGYTF.

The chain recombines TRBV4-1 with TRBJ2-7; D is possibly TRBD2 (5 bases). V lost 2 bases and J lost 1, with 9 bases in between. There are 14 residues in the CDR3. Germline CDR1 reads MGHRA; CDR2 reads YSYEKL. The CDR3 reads CASSQRLPSYEQYF. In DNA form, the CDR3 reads TGCGCCAGCAGCCAACGACTACCGTCCTACGAGCAGTACTTC.

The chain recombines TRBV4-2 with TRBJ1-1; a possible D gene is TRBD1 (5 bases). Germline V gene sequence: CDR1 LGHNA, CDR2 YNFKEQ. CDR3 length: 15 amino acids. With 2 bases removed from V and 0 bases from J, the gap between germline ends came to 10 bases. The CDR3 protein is CASSQLRAMNTEAFF. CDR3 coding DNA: TGTGCCAGCAGCCAACTCAGGGCAATGAACACTGAAGCTTTCTTT.

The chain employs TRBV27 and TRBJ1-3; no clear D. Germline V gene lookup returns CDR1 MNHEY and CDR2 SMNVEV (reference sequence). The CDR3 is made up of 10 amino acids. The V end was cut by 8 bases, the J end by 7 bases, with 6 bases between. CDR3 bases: TGTGCCAGCCCGGGGAACACCATATATTTT. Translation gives CASPGNTIYF.

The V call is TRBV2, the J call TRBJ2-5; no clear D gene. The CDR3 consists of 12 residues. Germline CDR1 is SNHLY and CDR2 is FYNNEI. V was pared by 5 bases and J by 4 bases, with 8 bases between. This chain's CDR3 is CASSIVVETQYF. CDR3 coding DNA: TGTGCCAGCAGTATAGTAGTAGAGACCCAGTACTTC.

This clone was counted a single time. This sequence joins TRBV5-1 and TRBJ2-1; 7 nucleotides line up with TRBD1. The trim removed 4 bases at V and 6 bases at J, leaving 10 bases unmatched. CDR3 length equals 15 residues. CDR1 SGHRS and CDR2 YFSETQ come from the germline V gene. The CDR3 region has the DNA TGCGCCAGCAGCCTTGACAGGGCGGATTCCAATGAGCAGTTCTTC. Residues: CASSLDRADSNEQFF.

The CDR3 DNA reads as TGTGCCAGCAGCGATCCGCGACAGGGTCTGAGCACAGATACGCAGTATTTT. This codes for CASSDPRQGLSTDTQYF. The rearrangement joins TRBV5-4 to TRBJ2-3; 7 nucleotides align to TRBD1. Germline values: CDR1 SGHNT, CDR2 YYREEE (reference sequence). The CDR3 runs to 17 residues. With 4 bases clipped from V and 0 bases from J, the junction kept 11 bases outside the gene matches.

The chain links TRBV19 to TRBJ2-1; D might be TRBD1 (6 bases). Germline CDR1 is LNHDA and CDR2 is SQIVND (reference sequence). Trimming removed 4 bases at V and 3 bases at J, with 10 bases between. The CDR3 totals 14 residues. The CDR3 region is CASSNRQDYNEQFF. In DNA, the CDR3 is TGTGCCAGTAGTAATAGACAGGACTACAATGAGCAGTTCTTC. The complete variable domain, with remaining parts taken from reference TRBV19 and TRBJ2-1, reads DGGITQSPKYLFRKEGQNVTLSCEQNLNHDAMYWYRQDPGQGLRLIYYSQIVNDFQKGDIAEGYSVSREKKESFPLTVTSAQKNPTAFYLCASSNRQDYNEQFFGPGTRLTVL.

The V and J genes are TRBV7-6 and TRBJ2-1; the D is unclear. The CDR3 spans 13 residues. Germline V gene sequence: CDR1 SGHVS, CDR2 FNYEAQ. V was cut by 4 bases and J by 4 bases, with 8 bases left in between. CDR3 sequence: CASSSGSYNEQFF. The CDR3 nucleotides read TGTGCCAGCAGCTCAGGATCTTACAATGAGCAGTTCTTC.

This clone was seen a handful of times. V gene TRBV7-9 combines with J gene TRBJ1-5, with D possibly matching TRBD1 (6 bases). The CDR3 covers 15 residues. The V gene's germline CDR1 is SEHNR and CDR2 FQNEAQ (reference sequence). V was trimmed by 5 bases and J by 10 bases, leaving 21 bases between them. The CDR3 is CASSGAGTPLSPQHF. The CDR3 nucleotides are TGTGCCAGCAGCGGAGCCGGGACACCCTTGAGCCCCCAGCATTTT.

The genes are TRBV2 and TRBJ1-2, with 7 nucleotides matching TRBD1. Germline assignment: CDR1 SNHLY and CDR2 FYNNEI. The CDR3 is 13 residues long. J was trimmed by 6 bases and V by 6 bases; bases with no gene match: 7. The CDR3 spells CASRAGTEDGYTF. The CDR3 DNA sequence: TGTGCCAGCAGGGCAGGGACAGAGGATGGCTACACCTTC.

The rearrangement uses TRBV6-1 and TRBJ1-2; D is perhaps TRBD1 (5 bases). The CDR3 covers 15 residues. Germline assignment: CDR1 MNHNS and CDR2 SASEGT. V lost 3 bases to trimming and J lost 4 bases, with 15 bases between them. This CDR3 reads CASSESGGGGYGYTF. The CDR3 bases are TGTGCCAGCAGTGAGTCTGGTGGGGGAGGCTATGGCTACACCTTC.

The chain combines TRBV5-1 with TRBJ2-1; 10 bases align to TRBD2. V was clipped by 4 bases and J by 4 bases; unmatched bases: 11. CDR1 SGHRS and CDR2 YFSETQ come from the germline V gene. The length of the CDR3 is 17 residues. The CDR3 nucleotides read TGCGCCAGCAGCCCCCAAGTCCTAGCGGGGGCTTACAATGAGCAGTTCTTC. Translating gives CASSPQVLAGAYNEQFF.